The clone carrying this TCR beta chain came up a few times. Its matching antigen is unknown. Gene labels here are mouse ones. The CDR3 end lies 4 residues beyond the end of the read and is filled in from the germline J gene. Germline assignment: CDR1 NSQYPW and CDR2 LRSPGD (reference sequence). V was pared by 1 base and J by 4 bases, with 10 bases between. The CDR3 is 15 residues long. Extracted RNA was reverse transcribed, and the resulting cDNA served as sequencing template. Produced via immunoSEQ multiplex PCR; TCRdb's table is partial and in-frame only. This repertoire holds 90,000 to 130,000 clones, and none appear only once. This sample is drawn from a study of CD8+ T cells in alopecia areata. Study-wide context: Female C3H/HeJ mice aged roughly 7-10 weeks received skin from approximately 6-12-month-old C3H/HeJ donors with spontaneous alopecia. Study conclusions and caveats: Relative to mice, TCR sharing across patients was less clear, a difference possibly HLA-related. Higher clonality than in normal scalp was seen in lesional scalp, especially alopecia totalis/universalis. Scalp sample data also include resident alphabeta T cells from normal skin.

Sequenced: lesional skin. This TCR derives from a C3H/HeJ mouse with alopecia areata. Mouse strain MHC haplotype: H2-k. The chain couples TRBV1 to TRBJ1-4; perhaps TRBD1 as D (6 bases). Partial CDR3 DNA: TGCACCTGCAGTGCAGGGGGGGACATCAACGAA. Its protein is CTCSAGGDINE. The complete CDR3 protein is CTCSAGGDINERLFF.